This T cell receptor (beta chain) is drawn from a study of blood T cell repertoires in COVID-19. Seattle enrolled patients during active infection and tracked them longitudinally. Original analysis: Researchers report that nucleated cell counts were estimated from reference gene primer amplification. Generated by immunoSEQ multiplex PCR, the TCRdb table keeps only in-frame clones and is missing some. V and J calls and clone size are given by that table; D and trimming were obtained from the DNA. The sample yields some 180,000 clones, about four fifths seen once. Sequenced: peripheral blood. This TCR was sampled from an older woman with COVID-19, enrolled during active disease.

The CDR3 loop reads CASRAGGPGTDTQYF. The CDR3 nucleotides read TGTGCCAGCAGGGCGGGGGGGCCGGGCACAGATACGCAGTATTTT. The chain joins TRBV5-4 to TRBJ2-3, with TRBD2 identical over 9 bases. The CDR3 is 15 residues long. V gave up 5 bases and J gave up 1 base; unmatched junction bases: 5. Germline values: CDR1 SGHNT, CDR2 YYREEE (reference sequence).